These 27 T cell receptor beta chains were sequenced from one sample in a study of CD8+ T cells in alopecia areata. Following extraction, RNA underwent reverse transcription to cDNA, which served as the sequencing template. Clones were sequenced by immunoSEQ multiplex PCR, and TCRdb holds only the in-frame ones, with some missing. The sample records 150,000 to 200,000 clones, around three fifths being singletons. Treatment specified: oral pan-JAK inhibitor, 5-10 mg twice daily. The source material was CD8+ T cells sorted from blood, sampled at week 24, from a patient treated with tofacitinib. The source is a human donor with alopecia areata.

The J gene is TRBJ2-3, the V gene TRBV6-5; TRBD1 matches 9 bases. CDR3 size: 15 residues. V dropped 6 bases and J dropped 5; count of bases not matched to a gene: 9. CDR1 and CDR2 from the germline V gene are MNHEY and SVGAGI. CDR3 sequence (DNA): TGTGCCAGCAGGCCGGAGGACAGGGGTCAAGATACGCAGTATTTT. Translating gives CASRPEDRGQDTQYF.

On this clone itself: The conserved phenylalanine or tryptophan is not found at the CDR3 terminus, so this likely reflects a read error. No DNA is shown, since the ends of the CDR3 on it are uncertain; the CDR3 is the one TCRdb lists. The rearrangement links TRBV29-1 to TRBJ2-7; TRBD1, the table's D call, lacks a check against the DNA. Per germline, CDR1 SQVTM and CDR2 ANQGSEA. The CDR3 contains 11 residues when both ends are counted. The CDR3 protein is CSVELDRGLLL.

The chain links TRBV6-5 to TRBJ1-5, with D unclear. CDR1 and CDR2 (germline): MNHEY, SVGAGI. Trimming removed 6 bases from V and 7 bases from J, with 13 bases in between. CDR3 size: 13 residues. CDR3 sequence (DNA): TGTGCCAGCAGCGTGTCTCCGGAGCAGCCCCAGCATTTT. Translating it yields CASSVSPEQPQHF.

This chain uses TRBV4-1 with TRBJ2-2; D gene ambiguous. CDR3 length: 12 residues. The germline gives CDR1 MGHRA, CDR2 YSYEKL. V was cut by 4 bases and J by 2 bases, with 2 bases left in between. The CDR3 DNA reads TGCGCCAGCAGCCGAAACACCGGGGAGCTGTTTTTT. It is translated as CASSRNTGELFF.

The chain links TRBV7-8 to TRBJ2-6, with TRBD1 matching over 7 bases. The CDR3 length is 16 residues. Germline V lookup: CDR1 SGHVS, CDR2 FQNEAQ. V was pared by 6 bases and J by 0 bases, with 5 bases of the junction left unmatched. The CDR3 is CASRDRVTSGANVLTF. As DNA, the CDR3 is TGTGCCAGCAGAGACAGGGTGACCTCTGGGGCCAACGTCCTGACTTTC.

The chain carries TRBV10-3 and TRBJ2-7, with 7 nucleotides matching TRBD1. This CDR3 is 14 amino acids long. Germline CDR1 reads ENHRY; CDR2 reads SYGVKD. V lost 3 bases, J lost 3 bases, and 5 bases stayed unmatched. The CDR3 DNA is TGTGCCATCAGTGAAGGGACAGAAATCTACGAGCAGTACTTC. Its translation: CAISEGTEIYEQYF.

This clone was found once. This sequence joins TRBV5-1 and TRBJ2-2; tentatively, D is TRBD2 (5 bases). The V end lost 5 bases, the J end lost 4 bases, and 12 bases lay between the germline ends. In germline, CDR1 is SGHRS, CDR2 YFSETQ. The CDR3 contains 14 residues. This CDR3 is CASSGTAGTGELFF. The CDR3 nucleotides read TGCGCCAGCAGTGGCACGGCGGGCACCGGGGAGCTGTTTTTT.

V usage is TRBV30 and J usage is TRBJ2-2; D not resolved. With 7 bases removed from V and 4 bases from J, the gap between germline ends came to 10 bases. This CDR3 region has 12 residues. From germline, CDR1 is GTSNPN and CDR2 SVGIG (reference sequence). CDR3 in DNA: TGTGCCTCGTGGGGTAGCACCGGGGAGCTGTTTTTT. Translation gives CASWGSTGELFF.

This clone came up once. V usage is TRBV14 and J usage is TRBJ2-1; D might be TRBD2 (7 bases). V was cut by 1 base and J by 4 bases, with 14 bases left in between. Germline CDR1 is SGHDN and CDR2 is FVKESK. The CDR3 is 16 residues long. CDR3 amino acids: CASSQVGRGAYNEQFF. In DNA form, the CDR3 reads TGTGCCAGCAGCCAAGTCGGCCGGGGGGCTTACAATGAGCAGTTCTTC.

This clone was counted a few times. The chain couples TRBV2 to TRBJ2-5; no clear D. The germline V gene has CDR1 SNHLY and CDR2 FYNNEI. Trimming left V 1 base short and J 5 bases short, with 11 bases between. This CDR3 is 14 amino acids long. CDR3 coding DNA: TGTGCCAGCAGTGAAGGGGATGATTGGGAGACCCAGTACTTC. Its translation is CASSEGDDWETQYF. The full variable domain, with the rest looked up from reference TRBV2 and TRBJ2-5, is EPEVTQTPSHQVTQMGQEVILRCVPISNHLYFYWYRQILGQKVEFLVSFYNNEISEKSEIFDDQFSVERPDGSNFTLKIRSTKLEDSAMYFCASSEGDDWETQYFGPGTRLLVL.

The J gene is TRBJ2-3, the V gene TRBV2; unclear D gene. The CDR3 consists of 12 residues. V was pared by 6 bases and J by 2 bases, with 6 bases between. Germline V gene data show CDR1 as SNHLY and CDR2 as FYNNEI. The CDR3 DNA follows: TGTGCCAGCAGAGCGTACACAGATACGCAGTATTTT. Protein: CASRAYTDTQYF.

As concerns this clone: In the same sample, other DNA sequences code for this CDR3. This sequence joins TRBV30 and TRBJ1-5; unclear D gene. V lost 0 bases, J lost 4 bases, and 7 bases lay in between. CDR1 is GTSNPN and CDR2 is SVGIG in the germline V gene (reference sequence). This CDR3 spans 13 amino acids. In DNA, the CDR3 is TGTGCCTGGAGTGTGGGAGGGAATCAGCCCCAGCATTTT. Amino acids: CAWSVGGNQPQHF.

This clone has a handful of counts. The V and J genes are TRBV7-9 and TRBJ1-5; TRBD1 might be the D (5 bases). V was trimmed by 1 base and J by 6 bases, leaving 10 bases between them. CDR1 and CDR2 from the germline V gene are SEHNR and FQNEAQ (reference sequence). The CDR3 contains 14 residues. DNA of the CDR3: TGTGCCAGCAGCTTAGGGCCAGGGTTTCAGCCCCAGCATTTT. It translates to CASSLGPGFQPQHF.

A few counts support this clone. The sample carries other DNA sequences with the same CDR3. The chain combines TRBV29-1 with TRBJ1-2, with D perhaps matching TRBD1 (6 bases). Germline V gives CDR1 SQVTM, CDR2 ANQGSEA. The CDR3 has 11 residues. The ends were cut back, 1 base at V and 7 bases at J, with 7 bases in the middle. The DNA of the CDR3 is TGCAGCGTTGAAGCCAGGGGTGGCTACACCTTC. As protein: CSVEARGGYTF.

The V gene is TRBV6-6, the J gene TRBJ1-1; 9 bases fit TRBD1. The CDR3 has 16 amino acids. The ends lost 6 bases at V and 5 bases at J; junction bases unmatched: 13. Germline V gives CDR1 MNHNY, CDR2 SVGAGI (reference sequence). The CDR3 DNA reads as TGTGCCAGCAGACAACAGGGGGCTGGGGGGGGAACTGAAGCTTTCTTT. Its translation: CASRQQGAGGGTEAFF.

J is TRBJ1-2 and V is TRBV2; 7 bases are a match to TRBD1. Trimming cost V 10 bases and J 2 bases; bases outside gene matches: 4. Germline V gene data show CDR1 as SNHLY and CDR2 as FYNNEI. The CDR3 length is 12 residues. The CDR3 coding sequence is TGTGCCACCGAACAGGGGAACTATGGCTACACCTTC. This encodes CATEQGNYGYTF.

A few counts support this clone. The chain combines TRBV29-1 with TRBJ1-1, with D hard to call. V gave up 3 bases and J gave up 1 base, with 12 bases separating them. This CDR3 is built from 14 residues. CDR1 and CDR2 (germline): SQVTM, ANQGSEA. This chain's CDR3 is CSVDGEGPNTEAFF. CDR3 nucleotides: TGCAGCGTTGACGGGGAGGGCCCGAACACTGAAGCTTTCTTT.

The CDR3 sequence: CAKPGQDNGYTF. CDR3 DNA: TGTGCCAAACCGGGACAGGATAATGGCTACACCTTC. V usage is TRBV2 and J usage is TRBJ1-2; 8 nucleotides line up with TRBD1. This CDR3 has 12 amino acids. J lost 6 bases, V lost 10 bases, and 7 bases had no gene match. Per the germline V gene, CDR1 is SNHLY and CDR2 is FYNNEI.

The V gene is TRBV13, the J gene TRBJ1-1; the D is unclear. V lost 5 bases and J 11 bases, leaving 12 bases between the germline ends. This CDR3 is built from 11 residues. Germline CDR1 PRHDT, CDR2 FYEKMQ (reference sequence). The CDR3 reads CASSQDQEAFF. The CDR3 nucleotides are TGTGCCAGCAGCCAGGATCAGGAGGCTTTCTTT.

This clone was found a few times. The chain employs TRBV13 and TRBJ2-3; D is undetermined. V was pared by 5 bases and J by 10 bases, with 10 bases between. Per germline, CDR1 PRHDT and CDR2 FYEKMQ (reference sequence). The CDR3 totals 11 residues. The CDR3 DNA reads as TGTGCCAGCAGCCTCCTCGGAGCGCAGTATTTT. It yields the protein CASSLLGAQYF.

V is TRBV7-9 and J is TRBJ2-3; tentatively, D is TRBD2 (5 bases). The CDR3 is 15 amino acids. Germline CDR1 SEHNR, CDR2 FQNEAQ (reference sequence). V was clipped by 5 bases and J by 1 base, with 13 bases between them. CDR3 region: CASSLRGRGTDTQYF. The CDR3, as DNA: TGTGCCAGCAGCCTACGAGGGCGCGGCACAGATACGCAGTATTTT.

V is TRBV25-1 and J is TRBJ1-2; D call uncertain. The CDR3 consists of 12 residues. Germline V lookup: CDR1 MGHDK, CDR2 SYGVNS. V lost 4 bases and J lost 0, with 3 bases in between. The CDR3 spells CASSAPNYGYTF. The CDR3 DNA is TGTGCCAGCAGTGCTCCTAACTATGGCTACACCTTC.

The J gene is TRBJ2-1, the V gene TRBV30; D remains ambiguous. This CDR3 has 13 amino acids. The germline CDR1 and CDR2 sequences are GTSNPN and SVGIG (reference sequence). The V end was cut by 8 bases, the J end by 5 bases, with 16 bases between. Here the CDR3 reads CAAIGMRHNEQFF. The CDR3 DNA sequence: TGTGCCGCCATAGGGATGAGGCACAATGAGCAGTTCTTC.

The chain links TRBV13 to TRBJ2-5, with 8 bases aligning to TRBD1. V lost 5 bases, J lost 2 bases, and 4 bases stayed unmatched. This CDR3 has 14 residues. The germline gives CDR1 PRHDT, CDR2 FYEKMQ (reference sequence). For the CDR3, the DNA is TGTGCCAGCAGCGATGGACAGGGACAAGAGACCCAGTACTTC. It translates to CASSDGQGQETQYF.

The chain combines TRBV9 with TRBJ2-7; D assignment may be TRBD1 or TRBD2 (5 bases each). Per the germline V gene, CDR1 is SGDLS and CDR2 is YYNGEE. The CDR3 contains 13 residues. V shed 4 bases and J shed 9 bases, with 17 bases lying between them. CDR3 sequence: CASSIGRDPLQYF. CDR3 in DNA: TGTGCCAGCAGCATAGGCCGGGACCCCTTGCAGTACTTC.

This clone appeared a single time. This rearrangement joins TRBV5-5 to TRBJ2-7; no clear D gene. Trimming took off 0 bases at V and 6 bases at J, with 22 bases between the two ends. The CDR3 runs 17 residues. Germline V CDR1 and CDR2: SGHKS, YYEKEE (reference sequence). As DNA, the CDR3 is TGTGCCAGCAGCTTGGCCAAGACGCGGCAGAACTTACGCGAGCAGTACTTC. Amino acid sequence: CASSLAKTRQNLREQYF.

This clone has just a few counts. The chain combines TRBV6-5 with TRBJ2-3; D call uncertain. V dropped 0 bases and J dropped 2 bases, with 12 bases sitting between them. The germline CDR1 and CDR2 sequences are MNHEY and SVGAGI. CDR3 length: 16 residues. The CDR3 sequence is CASSYSQHYHTDTQYF. The CDR3 DNA follows: TGTGCCAGCAGTTACTCGCAACACTACCACACAGATACGCAGTATTTT.